This TCR beta chain appears in the sequencing data of a study of T cell changes during pregnancy in multiple sclerosis. The CDR3 is 14 residues long. J lost 3 bases, V lost 6 bases, and 5 bases had no gene match. Looked up from germline, CDR1 is MNHEY and CDR2 is SVGAGI. Some clones are missing from TCRdb's copy, which holds only in-frame ones; the method was immunoSEQ multiplex PCR. The sample carries about 69,000 clones, just over 90% recorded once. The sequencing used peripheral blood, collected in the third trimester of pregnancy. The V call is TRBV6-5, the J call TRBJ2-3; TRBD1 agrees at 8 bases. The TCR originated in a female donor with multiple sclerosis, enrolled in a pregnancy study. CDR3 nucleotide sequence: TGTGCCAGCAGACGCCGGACAGGGACAGATACGCAGTATTTT. Translated, it gives CASRRRTGTDTQYF.